What follows are 12 T cell receptor beta chains derived from one specimen sequenced in a study of T cell repertoires in cytomegalovirus infection. Via MiXCR, TCRdb re-called the reads, giving one row per CDR3 protein. This table holds under 850,000 distinct CDR3 sequences, 30% to 35% found once. No antigen is known for these receptors. The source was cultured PBMCs, collected from culture after CMV antigen stimulation. These receptors originate from a human donor in good health (CMV status not recorded). Some clones in this sample may be carry-over from other donors' samples.

The chain employs TRBV15 and TRBJ2-7; 8 positions match TRBD1. CDR3 length: 14 residues. Looked up from germline, CDR1 is LNHNV and CDR2 is YYDKDF (reference sequence). V shed 1 base, J shed 2 bases, and the junction held 1 base outside the gene matches. The CDR3 DNA reads as TGTGCCACCAGCAGAGGACAGGGGCCCTACGAGCAGTACTTC. Its translation: CATSRGQGPYEQYF. Full variable domain (outside the CDR3, taken from reference TRBV15 and TRBJ2-7): DAMVIQNPRYQVTQFGKPVTLSCSQTLNHNVMYWYQQKSSQAPKLLFHYYDKDFNNEADTPDNFQSRRPNTSFCFLDIRSPGLGDTAMYLCATSRGQGPYEQYFGPGTRLTVT.

This clonotype was counted between two and nine times. This chain joins TRBV7-8 and TRBJ2-6, with no clear D. Germline V lookup: CDR1 SGHVS, CDR2 FQNEAQ. The germline V and J ends were trimmed by 3 bases and 3 bases, with 9 bases remaining between them. The CDR3 runs to 15 residues. The CDR3 DNA sequence: TGTGCCAGCAGCTTGGTTCGGTTTGGGGCCAACGTCCTGACTTTC. As protein: CASSLVRFGANVLTF.

This clonotype has a handful of counts. The chain links TRBV7-2 to TRBJ2-6, with TRBD2 as a possible D gene (5 bases). V lost 1 base and J lost 1, with 11 bases in between. Per germline, CDR1 SGHTA and CDR2 FQGNSA. CDR3 length equals 17 residues. The CDR3 nucleotides read TGTGCCAGCAGCTTAGGAGGGAGTAAGTCTGGGGCCAACGTCCTGACTTTC. It translates to CASSLGGSKSGANVLTF.

A few counts support this clonotype. The chain uses TRBV6-1 and TRBJ2-5; D may be TRBD1 or TRBD2 (5 bases each). Germline assignment: CDR1 MNHNS and CDR2 SASEGT. CDR3 length: 14 residues. The V gene lost 7 bases and the J gene lost 4 bases, with 16 bases spanning the gap. The CDR3 region has the DNA TGTGCCAGCATGCGAGCATGGGGGACAGAGACCCAGTACTTC. It encodes CASMRAWGTETQYF.

In its sample, this clonotype was seen a few times. The rearrangement joins TRBV6-5 to TRBJ1-1, with 8 bases aligning to TRBD1. The CDR3 runs 15 residues. Germline V gives CDR1 MNHEY, CDR2 SVGAGI. V trimming: 0 bases; J trimming: 4 bases; junction bases outside the gene matches: 4. Written as DNA, the CDR3 is TGTGCCAGCAGTTACTCGCAGGGGGCGCGCACTGAAGCTTTCTTT. Residues: CASSYSQGARTEAFF.

This clonotype was seen a few times. V and J are TRBV10-3 and TRBJ1-1; the D gene is possibly TRBD1 (5 bases). The CDR3 extends over 13 amino acids. Germline values: CDR1 ENHRY, CDR2 SYGVKD. Between the trimmed V and J ends, which lost 4 bases and 4 bases, there was a span of 10 bases. The CDR3 bases are TGTGCCATCAGTGCTCGGAGGGGCACTGAAGCTTTCTTT. Translating it yields CAISARRGTEAFF.

In its sample, this clonotype was seen a few times. Here the CDR3 DNA reads TGTGCCAGCAGCTTCGACAGCTACTATAATTCACCCCTCCACTTT. Residues: CASSFDSYYNSPLHF. The chain links TRBV7-8 to TRBJ1-6; D might be TRBD1 (5 bases). V gave up 3 bases and J gave up 3 bases, with 9 bases separating them. The CDR3 spans 15 residues. Germline CDR1 is SGHVS and CDR2 is FQNEAQ.

The chain uses TRBV7-8 and TRBJ2-5, with 7 nucleotides matching TRBD2. Trimming at V came to 4 bases and at J to 5 bases, leaving 10 bases not matched to a gene. The CDR3 is 15 amino acids. From germline, CDR1 is SGHVS and CDR2 FQNEAQ. The CDR3 sequence is CASSWGGNVGETQYF. In DNA form, the CDR3 reads TGTGCCAGCAGCTGGGGGGGGAATGTTGGGGAGACCCAGTACTTC.

This rearrangement joins TRBV20-1 to TRBJ2-1; TRBD2 matches at 14 bases. Germline V gene sequence: CDR1 DFQATT, CDR2 SNEGSKA (reference sequence). The CDR3 runs to 18 residues. The V gene end was trimmed by 4 bases and the J gene end by 0 bases; junction bases not matched to a gene: 8. Here the CDR3 DNA reads TGCAGTGCTACGGGACTAGCGGGGGCCGAGAGCTCCTACAATGAGCAGTTCTTC. This gives the protein CSATGLAGAESSYNEQFF.

V is TRBV20-1 and J is TRBJ1-3; maybe TRBD1 (5 bases). Trimming left V 6 bases short and J 0 bases short, with 12 bases between. Germline loops: CDR1 DFQATT, CDR2 SNEGSKA (reference sequence). The CDR3 is made up of 14 amino acids. CDR3 region: CSAPDRDSGNTIYF. In DNA, the CDR3 is TGCAGTGCCCCAGACAGAGACTCTGGAAACACCATATATTTT.

The CDR3 reads CSARAGGGSYYNEQFF. The CDR3 nucleotides are TGCAGTGCTAGAGCGGGGGGGGGTTCCTACTACAATGAGCAGTTCTTC. This chain links TRBV20-1 with TRBJ2-1, with 8 bases matching TRBD2. V gave up 1 base and J gave up 3 bases; unmatched junction bases: 8. The germline gives CDR1 DFQATT, CDR2 SNEGSKA (reference sequence). This CDR3 region has 16 residues.

The J gene is TRBJ1-1, the V gene TRBV7-2; D unresolved. Germline V gene lookup returns CDR1 SGHTA and CDR2 FQGNSA. V lost 1 base and J lost 14, with 20 bases in between. The CDR3 covers 14 residues. In DNA, the CDR3 is TGTGCCAGCAGCTTAGGTCCTGGACGGACTGAAATATTCTTT. Its translation is CASSLGPGRTEIFF.